This T cell receptor beta chain was obtained from a study of blood T cells in healthy people across ages. Primers used in a second PCR of roughly 6 to 11 cycles were a sample-barcoded 5' primer and a J-beta primer mix. TCRdb reanalysed the 5' RACE reads using MiXCR and keeps one entry per CDR3 protein. The data contain approximately 730,000 distinct CDR3 sequences, about 53% of them singletons. As regards this clonotype: Its specificity is not known.

Samples each had at least 5 micrograms of total RNA extracted. The CDR3 covers 15 residues. The germline V gene encodes CDR1 SGHRS and CDR2 YFSETQ. Trimming left V 0 bases short and J 8 bases short, with 15 bases between. General study findings and limits: Long-lived donors exceeded aged donors in naive CD4+ cells and diversity.

The rearrangement uses TRBV5-1 and TRBJ1-3; D is unclear. What was sequenced was blood. This receptor was taken from a man aged 80 or over in good health. The CDR3 nucleotides read TGCGCCAGCAGCTTGGAGGACCCCCGGATGGACACCATATATTTT. Protein: CASSLEDPRMDTIYF. The full variable domain, with the rest looked up from reference TRBV5-1 and TRBJ1-3, is KAGVTQTPRYLIKTRGQQVTLSCSPISGHRSVSWYQQTPGQGLQFLFEYFSETQRNKGNFPGRFSGRQFSNSRSEMNVSTLELGDSALYLCASSLEDPRMDTIYFGEGSWLTVV.